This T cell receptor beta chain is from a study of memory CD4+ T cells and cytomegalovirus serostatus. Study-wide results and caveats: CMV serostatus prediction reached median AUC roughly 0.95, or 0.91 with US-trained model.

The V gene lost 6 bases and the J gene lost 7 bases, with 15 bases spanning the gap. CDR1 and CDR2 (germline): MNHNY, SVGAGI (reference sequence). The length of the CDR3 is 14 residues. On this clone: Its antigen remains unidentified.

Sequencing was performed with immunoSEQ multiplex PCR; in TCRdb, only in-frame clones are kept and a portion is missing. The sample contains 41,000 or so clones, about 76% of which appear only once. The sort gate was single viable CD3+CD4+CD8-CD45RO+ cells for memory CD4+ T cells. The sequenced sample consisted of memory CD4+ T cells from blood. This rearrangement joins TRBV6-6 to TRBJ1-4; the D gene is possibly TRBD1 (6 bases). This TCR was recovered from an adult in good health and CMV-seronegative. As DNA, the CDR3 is TGTGCCAGCAGGGGGACACTACAGGGTGAAAAACTGTTTTTT. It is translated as CASRGTLQGEKLFF.